This T cell receptor beta chain was captured in a study of identical twins (dated by TCRdb to the mid-2010s). Describing the broader study: TCR alpha and beta repertoires from monozygotic twins, unrelated adults of various ages and cord blood were deep-sequenced to test whether fetal clonotypes persist. Replicate twin experiments were performed at different times using different library preparation protocols to rule out contamination. Overall study outcomes, separate from this receptor: Invariant T cells such as MAIT and iNKT could partly confound zero-insertion analyses, though diverse VJ usage argued against this for most clonotypes. Because the same donors could not be followed over many years, the conclusions depended on cross-sectional statistical analysis. A weaker excess of twin sharing was found in beta out-of-frame sequences because the signal-to-noise ratio was lowered by fewer shared sequences. In monozygotic twins, out-of-frame TCR alpha sharing was systematically underestimated by recombination models, although the models agreed with sharing between unrelated individuals. Abundant cord blood beta clonotypes had fewer insertions, young adult naive repertoires showed a similar but weaker trend, and memory repertoires showed no such trend. Compared with coincidental sharing between unrelated individuals, out-of-frame TCR alpha sequences shared between twins showed an excess of sequences with low generation probability.

Only healthy Caucasian donors were included. Miltenyi CD45RO+ enrichment and human naive T-cell isolation kits were used to isolate memory (CD45RO+) and naive T cells from PBMC. The CDR3 sequence holds 17 residues, the cysteine and phenylalanine included. The CDR3 DNA has 51 bases and is translated from base 1. Trimming leaves V shorter by 6 bases and J shorter by 1 base, with the junction holding 5 bases beyond the gene matches. CDR1 and CDR2 are drawn from the germline V gene: ENHRY, SYGVKD. The protocol used for the library was 5' RACE. TCRdb lists the instrument as Illumina HiSeq 2000. A universal primer binding site was introduced by template switching, and a unique molecular identifier was present in the final cDNA, enabling accurate counting of TCR cDNA molecules. First-strand cDNA for TCR alpha and beta chains was synthesized from specific primers in the conserved constant-segment region. Each cDNA library was double barcoded, with a SMART-Mk sample barcode plus Illumina barcodes, to control for contamination. TruSeq adapter sequences along with Illumina sample barcodes were introduced in two successive PCR steps. Sequencing of the TCR alpha and beta cDNA libraries was done on the Illumina HiSeq platform using custom primers. On the study's bioinformatics: MiGEC was used to process raw reads and extract unique molecular identifiers, and MiXCR was used to find CDR3 positions. Recombination models were inferred per individual with the repgenHMM and IGoR tools using an EM algorithm. The analysis of shared clonotypes was done with the tcR package in R, with sharing normalized by the product of cloneset sizes. To study raw recombination without the effects of thymic and clonal selection, out-of-frame nonproductive sequences were analyzed. TCRdb cleaned the public reads at Q25 with fastp, built clones with MiXCR and kept in-frame beta chains. For every CDR3 protein sequence, its rows merge into one entry that carries the most common genes and DNA. In this record, the V and J calls reflect TCRdb's handling and not the investigators' own analysis. The sample table holds hundreds of thousands of distinct CDR3 sequences, of which roughly 9.4% were seen once. Just over 5% of the sample rests with the top ten.

This clonotype showed up many times. Its target antigen remains unknown. The record has no base qualities; no much larger clone is one base away. The sequence was obtained from a young woman in good health. The chain links TRBV10-3 with TRBJ2-2; 13 of the junction bases match TRBD2. Sequencing was performed on memory (CD45RO+) T cells sorted from blood. The cell subset or site label on this specimen signifies: CD45RO+ enriched T cells. The DNA reads as follows: TGTGCCATCAGGACGGGACTAGCGGGACTGAACACCGGGGAGCTGTTTTTT. The translation is CAIRTGLAGLNTGELFF.